The source of this T cell receptor (beta chain) is a study of regulatory T cells in long-lasting Graves disease. Study-level results: New patients shared fewer public clonotypes (about 970) than persistent patients did (about 2,700).

This clonotype was found a few times. Antigen unknown. Germline assignment: CDR1 SGHTA and CDR2 FQGNSA. V shed 7 bases and J shed 1 base, with 10 bases lying between them. This CDR3 comprises 13 residues. Time point defined: newly diagnosed GD, antithyroid drugs for less than 3 months. RNA from PBMCs was the source of the TCR library. To make TCR beta libraries, researchers used iRepertoire HTBI primers and Arm-PCR of CDR3 regions. In the study's own analysis: Identified segments across samples numbered about 60 TRBV and approximately 13 TRBJ. MiXCR was run by TCRdb on the multiplex PCR reads, yielding one entry per CDR3 protein. It is TCRdb's table, rather than the study itself, that gives the V and J calls and clone size. This table holds 540,000 or so distinct CDR3 sequences, roughly 14% found once. These data were likewise used in another study, on T cells in Graves' hyperthyroidism and ophthalmopathy. That paper adds: Patients with ophthalmopathy were separated from those with stable hyperthyroidism by a 13 V-J model.

The gene calls are TRBV7-2 and TRBJ1-1; D is unresolved. Sequenced material: peripheral blood mononuclear cells (PBMCs), taken at new diagnosis, from a patient treated with antithyroid drugs. The receptor was isolated from a man aged 25 to 40 with Graves disease. The CDR3 nucleotides are TGTGCCAGCACCTACGTGGGGAACACTGAAGCTTTCTTT. As protein: CASTYVGNTEAFF.